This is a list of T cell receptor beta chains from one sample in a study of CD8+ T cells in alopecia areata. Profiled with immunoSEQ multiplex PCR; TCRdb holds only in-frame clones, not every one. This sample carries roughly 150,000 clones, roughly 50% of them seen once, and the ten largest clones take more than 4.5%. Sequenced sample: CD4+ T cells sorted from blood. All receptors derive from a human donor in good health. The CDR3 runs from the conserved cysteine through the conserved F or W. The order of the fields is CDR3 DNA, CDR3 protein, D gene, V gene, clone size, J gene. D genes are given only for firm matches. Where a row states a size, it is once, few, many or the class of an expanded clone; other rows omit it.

TGTGCCAGCAGCCAAGGCTCTACAGGGGACACCCAGTACTTC	CASSQGSTGDTQYF	TRBD1	TRBV5-6	-	TRBJ2-5
TGCGCCAGCAGCTTGGGAGTTTTGGGGTCCTACAATGAGCAGTTCTTC	CASSLGVLGSYNEQFF	-	TRBV5-1	-	TRBJ2-1
TGTGCCATCAGCGCAACCCAAGAGACCCAGTACTTC	CAISATQETQYF	-	TRBV10-3	-	TRBJ2-5
TGCAGCGTTGATTGGGATTCTGGGGCCAACGTCCTGACTTTC	CSVDWDSGANVLTF	-	TRBV29-1	-	TRBJ2-6
TGTGCCAGCAGTCTTGGGGGAGGAGGTGGCTACACCTTC	CASSLGGGGGYTF	-	TRBV28	-	TRBJ1-2
TGTGCCAGCAGCGCGGAAGGCGGGCCCCTCTCTGGGGCCAACGTCCTGACTTTC	CASSAEGGPLSGANVLTF	-	TRBV9	-	TRBJ2-6
TGTGCCCGGACGGCCAGGCCTTCGTACATTCAGTACTTC	CARTARPSYIQYF	-	TRBV30	-	TRBJ2-4
TGTGCCAGCAGCATAACTAGCGGGATTGGCGAGCAGTACTTC	CASSITSGIGEQYF	TRBD2	TRBV7-9	once	TRBJ2-7
TGCGCCAGCACGTCGGTCAGTGATACGCAGTATTTT	CASTSVSDTQYF	-	TRBV10-2	-	TRBJ2-3
TGTGCCAGCAGCAAGGTCATCAACGCTGAAGCTTTCTTT	CASSKVINAEAFF	-	TRBV5-6	-	TRBJ1-1
TGTGCCAGCAGTTACTCCCTAGCGGGAGAAGAGACCCAGTACTTC	CASSYSLAGEETQYF	TRBD2	TRBV6-5	-	TRBJ2-5
TGTGCCAGCAGTGAAACAGGGCAACGCTCCTACAATGAGCAGTTCTTC	CASSETGQRSYNEQFF	-	TRBV2	-	TRBJ2-1
TGTGCCAGCAGTCCCTACAGGGGGGGTCAGCCCCAGCATTTT	CASSPYRGGQPQHF	TRBD1	TRBV6-5	-	TRBJ1-5
TGCGCCAGCAGCTTGGTATGGTCAGGGGTAATGAACACTGAAGCTTTCTTT	CASSLVWSGVMNTEAFF	-	TRBV5-1	-	TRBJ1-1
TGTGCCAGCAGCCAAGCGAGGAGTAGCTACACCTTC	CASSQARSSYTF	-	TRBV14	-	TRBJ1-2
TGTGCCAGCAGCTCCGGACAGGGGGATGACAATGAGCAGTTCTTC	CASSSGQGDDNEQFF	-	TRBV21-1	-	TRBJ2-1
TGCAGCGCCACGGGACAGTTCCAAGAGACCCAGTACTTC	CSATGQFQETQYF	TRBD1	TRBV29-1	-	TRBJ2-5
TGTGCCAGCACTCGGGCCGCTCGTCAGCCCCAGCATTTT	CASTRAARQPQHF	-	TRBV6-1	-	TRBJ1-5
TGCAGCGCGGAGTCGGGGGGCTTTGGAAACACCATATATTTT	CSAESGGFGNTIYF	-	TRBV29-1	-	TRBJ1-3
TGTGCCAGCAGCCCAAAACTAGCGGTTAGCTCCTACGAGCAGTACTTC	CASSPKLAVSSYEQYF	TRBD2	TRBV7-9	-	TRBJ2-7
TGCAGCGTTGAAGTGGGGGGACTTGTCCACGAGCAGTACTTC	CSVEVGGLVHEQYF	-	TRBV29-1	-	TRBJ2-7
TGTGCCTGGAGTTGGGCGAACACCGGGGAGCTGTTTTTT	CAWSWANTGELFF	-	TRBV30	-	TRBJ2-2
TGTGCCAGTGATTGGGGGGCGCGGACCGGGGAGCTGTTTTTT	CASDWGARTGELFF	-	TRBV28	-	TRBJ2-2
TGTGCCAGCCTCTGGGTTGGTGGGGAGACCCAGTACTTC	CASLWVGGETQYF	-	TRBV2	-	TRBJ2-5
TGTGCCAGCAGCCAAGAATATCGTTCTAGCGGGAGGACTGCCAAAAACATTCAGTACTTC	CASSQEYRSSGRTAKNIQYF	TRBD2	TRBV4-2	-	TRBJ2-4
TGCGCCAGCAGCCGGGACGATGAGCAGTTCTTC	CASSRDDEQFF	-	TRBV5-1	-	TRBJ2-1
TGCAGCGCCCAAGGGGGCGCGAACACCGGGGAGCTGTTTTTT	CSAQGGANTGELFF	TRBD1	TRBV29-1	-	TRBJ2-2
TGTGCCAGCAGCCCCGGACTGATTGGGGAGACCGGGGAGCTGTTTTTT	CASSPGLIGETGELFF	-	TRBV28	few	TRBJ2-2
TGCAGCGTTGAAGGGGCAGGAGATGGAAACACCATATATTTT	CSVEGAGDGNTIYF	-	TRBV29-1	-	TRBJ1-3
TGTGCCAGCAGTGGGGGGAACTACGAGCAGTACTTC	CASSGGNYEQYF	-	TRBV2	few	TRBJ2-7
TGTGCCAGCAGTCCTCGCCGGGACAGGGGGTGGGAGCAGTACTTC	CASSPRRDRGWEQYF	TRBD1	TRBV28	-	TRBJ2-4
TGTGCCAGCATCCCGGTCCTGGCCCCAAACATTCAGTACTTC	CASIPVLAPNIQYF	-	TRBV2	-	TRBJ2-4
TGTGCCTGGAGTGTAAACGCCGGGCCGCGTCGCGCTTTCTTT	CAWSVNAGPRRAFF	-	TRBV30	few	TRBJ1-1
TGTGCCAGCAGCTTAGGGACAGGTTCTGGCTACACCTTC	CASSLGTGSGYTF	TRBD1	TRBV11-2	-	TRBJ1-2
TGCAGCGTTGAAAGAGACAGTCTTACGCAGTATTTT	CSVERDSLTQYF	-	TRBV29-1	-	TRBJ2-3
TGTGCCACCCTAGATTCGAACACCGGGGAGCTGTTTTTT	CATLDSNTGELFF	-	TRBV14	-	TRBJ2-2
TGTGCCAGCAGTCCCACTAACTATGGCTACACCTTC	CASSPTNYGYTF	-	TRBV27	once	TRBJ1-2
TGTGCCTGGAGTGTACTTCAGACAGTTGAAGCTTTCTTT	CAWSVLQTVEAFF	-	TRBV30	-	TRBJ1-1